Each of the 8 T cell receptor beta chains below was sequenced from the same sample in a study of blood T cell repertoires in COVID-19. Some clones are missing from TCRdb's copy, which holds only in-frame ones; the method was immunoSEQ multiplex PCR. The repertoire holds just under 95,000 clones, about 78% seen once, with approximately 8.7% in the top ten. Sequenced: peripheral blood. These receptors originate from a man between 45 and 60 years old who had recovered from COVID-19.

The gene calls are TRBV5-4 and TRBJ2-2; D unclear. V lost 3 bases to trimming and J lost 8 bases, with 8 bases between them. Germline V CDR1 and CDR2: SGHNT, YYREEE (reference sequence). The CDR3 loop spans 12 amino acids. The CDR3 nucleotides read TGTGCCAGCAGCTCGATCCTAGGGGAGCTGTTTTTT. Its translation is CASSSILGELFF.

This chain connects TRBV6-6 to TRBJ2-1, with D possibly TRBD2 on 5 matching bases. Germline loops: CDR1 MNHNY, CDR2 SVGAGI (reference sequence). This CDR3 is 13 amino acids long. V dropped 2 bases and J dropped 7 bases, with 9 bases sitting between them. The CDR3 region is CASSYGLVNEQFF. CDR3 DNA sequence: TGTGCCAGCAGTTACGGACTTGTTAATGAGCAGTTCTTC.

V gene TRBV18 combines with J gene TRBJ1-1; no definite D call. The CDR3 covers 14 residues. The germline CDR1 and CDR2 sequences are KGHSH and LQKENI. V lost 3 bases to trimming and J lost 3 bases, with 11 bases between them. This CDR3 reads CASSPNLGDTEAFF. CDR3 bases: TGTGCCAGCTCACCGAACCTAGGAGACACTGAAGCTTTCTTT.

The rearrangement joins TRBV19 to TRBJ1-1; 10 nucleotides match TRBD1. Germline V gene sequence: CDR1 LNHDA, CDR2 SQIVND (reference sequence). The ends lost 2 bases at V and 4 bases at J; junction bases unmatched: 10. The CDR3 length is 17 residues. For the CDR3, the DNA is TGTGCCAGTAGTATATGGGACAGGGGCTTTATGGGCACTGAAGCTTTCTTT. This codes for CASSIWDRGFMGTEAFF.

The gene calls are TRBV5-1 and TRBJ2-3, with D perhaps TRBD1 (5 bases). The CDR3 is 15 amino acids. The V gene's germline CDR1 is SGHRS and CDR2 YFSETQ. V was trimmed by 0 bases and J by 6 bases, leaving 14 bases between them. The CDR3 sequence: CASSLEGRVLDTQYF. The CDR3 DNA is TGCGCCAGCAGCTTGGAGGGCAGGGTTCTCGATACGCAGTATTTT.

V gene TRBV28 combines with J gene TRBJ2-7, with a tentative D call TRBD2 (6 bases). This CDR3 has 14 residues. The germline V and J ends were trimmed by 8 bases and 7 bases, with 21 bases remaining between them. Germline CDR1 MDHEN, CDR2 SYDVKM. CDR3 sequence (DNA): TGTGCCAGCGCCCGGGAAACTGGGGCGGGGGAGCAGTACTTC. This encodes CASARETGAGEQYF.

The V gene is TRBV5-1, the J gene TRBJ2-3, with TRBD2 identical over 13 bases. CDR1 and CDR2 (germline): SGHRS, YFSETQ. The CDR3 runs to 16 residues. The V and J ends lost 5 bases and 1 base, in that order; junction bases with no gene match: 4. The CDR3 nucleotides read TGCGCCAGCAGACCCGGACTAGCGGGGGGCACAGATACGCAGTATTTT. It translates to CASRPGLAGGTDTQYF.

The chain joins TRBV5-1 to TRBJ2-3; D is possibly TRBD2 (6 bases). V dropped 2 bases and J dropped 3 bases, with 16 bases sitting between them. Germline CDR1 SGHRS, CDR2 YFSETQ. The CDR3 extends over 16 amino acids. CDR3 sequence reads: CASSLGGVSATDTQYF. The CDR3 nucleotides are TGCGCCAGCAGCTTAGGAGGGGTTTCGGCGACAGATACGCAGTATTTT.